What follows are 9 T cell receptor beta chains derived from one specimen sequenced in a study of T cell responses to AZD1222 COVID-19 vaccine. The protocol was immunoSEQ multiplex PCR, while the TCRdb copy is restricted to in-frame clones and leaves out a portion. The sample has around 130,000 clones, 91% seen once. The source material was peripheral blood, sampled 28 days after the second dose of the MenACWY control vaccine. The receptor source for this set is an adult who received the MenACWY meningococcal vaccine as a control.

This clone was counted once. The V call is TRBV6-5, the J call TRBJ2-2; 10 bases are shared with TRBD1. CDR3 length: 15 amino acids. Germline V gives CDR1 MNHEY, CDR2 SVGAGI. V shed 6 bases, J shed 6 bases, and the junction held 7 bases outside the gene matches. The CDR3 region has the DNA TGTGCCAGCAGAACCGGGACAGGGGAATCCGGGGAGCTGTTTTTT. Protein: CASRTGTGESGELFF.

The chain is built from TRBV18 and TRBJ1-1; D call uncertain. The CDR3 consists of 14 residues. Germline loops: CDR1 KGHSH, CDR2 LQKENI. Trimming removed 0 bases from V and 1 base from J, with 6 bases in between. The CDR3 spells CASSPPGGNTEAFF. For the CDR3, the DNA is TGTGCCAGCTCACCACCCGGTGGGAACACTGAAGCTTTCTTT.

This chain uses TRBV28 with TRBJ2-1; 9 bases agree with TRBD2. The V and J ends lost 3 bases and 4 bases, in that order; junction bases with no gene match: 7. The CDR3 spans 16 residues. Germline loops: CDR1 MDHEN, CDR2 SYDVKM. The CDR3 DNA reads TGTGCCAGCAGTTTGTGGCGGGAGGGCCAATACAATGAGCAGTTCTTC. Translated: CASSLWREGQYNEQFF.

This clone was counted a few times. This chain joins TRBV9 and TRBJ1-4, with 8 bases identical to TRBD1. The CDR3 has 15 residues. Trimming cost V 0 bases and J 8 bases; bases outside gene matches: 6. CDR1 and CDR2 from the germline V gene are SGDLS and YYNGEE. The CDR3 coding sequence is TGTGCCAGCAGCGTAGGTCAGGGGGCCAAGGAAAAACTGTTTTTT. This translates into CASSVGQGAKEKLFF.

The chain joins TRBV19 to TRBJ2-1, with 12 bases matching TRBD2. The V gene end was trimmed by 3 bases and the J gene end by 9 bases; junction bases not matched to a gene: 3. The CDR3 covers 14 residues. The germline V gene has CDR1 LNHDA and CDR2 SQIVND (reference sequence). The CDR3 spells CASSMTSGSAEQFF. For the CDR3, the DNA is TGTGCCAGTAGTATGACTAGCGGGAGTGCTGAGCAGTTCTTC.

CDR3 loop: CASSLGGNTEAFF. The CDR3 DNA reads TGTGCCAGCAGCTTGGGTGGGAACACTGAAGCTTTCTTT. J is TRBJ1-1 and V is TRBV5-4; D is uncertain. V was clipped by 0 bases and J by 1 base, with 4 bases between them. Germline CDR1 SGHNT, CDR2 YYREEE (reference sequence). The CDR3 sequence is 13 residues long.

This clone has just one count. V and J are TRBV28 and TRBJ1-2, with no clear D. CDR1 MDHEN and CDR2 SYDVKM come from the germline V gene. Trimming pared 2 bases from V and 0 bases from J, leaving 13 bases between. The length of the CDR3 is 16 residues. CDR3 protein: CASSLPPGTPNYGYTF. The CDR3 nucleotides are TGTGCCAGCAGTTTACCCCCGGGCACACCTAACTATGGCTACACCTTC.

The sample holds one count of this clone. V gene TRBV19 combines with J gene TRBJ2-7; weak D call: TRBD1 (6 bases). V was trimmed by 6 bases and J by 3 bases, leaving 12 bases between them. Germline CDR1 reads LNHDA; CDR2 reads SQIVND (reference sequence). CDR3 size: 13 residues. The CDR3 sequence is CASSRDTYYEQYF. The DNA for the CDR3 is TGTGCCAGTAGCCGGGACACCTACTACGAGCAGTACTTC.

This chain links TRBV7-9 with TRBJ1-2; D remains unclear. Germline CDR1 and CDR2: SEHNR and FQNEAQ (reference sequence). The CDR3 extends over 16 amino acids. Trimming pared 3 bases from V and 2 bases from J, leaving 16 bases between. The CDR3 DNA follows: TGTGCCAGCAGCTTCTCTGAGTCCCGAGGCAACTATGGCTACACCTTC. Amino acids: CASSFSESRGNYGYTF.